These 18 T cell receptor beta chains share one sample of origin, sequenced in a study of T cell repertoires in cytomegalovirus infection. Via MiXCR, TCRdb re-called the reads, giving one row per CDR3 protein. The sample has approximately 750,000 distinct CDR3 sequences, 35% to 45% seen once. What was sequenced was PBMCs. The receptors were gathered from a human donor in good health (CMV status not recorded). Some clones in this sample may be carry-over from other donors' samples.

Points on this clonotype: This may come from a read error, since a much larger clone is one base off. The chain links TRBV4-1 to TRBJ2-3; 11 bases map to TRBD2. Trimming took 3 bases from V and 9 from J; bases not matched to a gene: 5. The CDR3 spans 14 residues. Germline V gives CDR1 MGHRA, CDR2 YSYEKL. In DNA form, the CDR3 reads TGCGCCAGCAGCCAGCTAGCGGGGGGAGAGACGCAGTATTTT. Its protein product is CASSQLAGGETQYF.

The chain links TRBV11-2 to TRBJ2-2; a weak D match, TRBD1 (5 bases). Germline values: CDR1 SGHAT, CDR2 FQNNGV. Trimming pared 3 bases from V and 6 bases from J, leaving 14 bases between. The CDR3 spans 15 residues. CDR3 bases: TGTGCCAGCAGCTTCTATGGGAAGGGGTCCGGGGAGCTGTTTTTT. Its translation is CASSFYGKGSGELFF.

This clonotype was counted only a few times. The chain carries TRBV11-2 and TRBJ2-2; 9 bases are a match to TRBD1. This CDR3 is 17 amino acids long. Germline-derived CDR1 and CDR2 are SGHAT and FQNNGV. V lost 3 bases to trimming and J lost 6 bases; unmatched junction nucleotides: 11. The CDR3 sequence is CASSLSRDRDLAGELFF. In DNA form, the CDR3 reads TGTGCCAGCAGCTTGAGCCGGGACAGGGATTTAGCCGGGGAGCTGTTTTTT.

This clonotype has more than one count but fewer than ten. The chain's CDR3 is CASSPDSTSTDTQYF. In DNA form, the CDR3 reads TGTGCCAGCAGCCCCGACTCTACTAGCACAGATACGCAGTATTTT. The gene calls are TRBV5-6 and TRBJ2-3; D gene uncertain. Germline assignment: CDR1 SGHDT and CDR2 YYEEEE. The V and J ends lost 4 bases and 0 bases respectively, with 12 bases between them. The CDR3 contains 15 residues.

This chain uses TRBV27 with TRBJ2-7; D gene ambiguous. Germline V gene lookup returns CDR1 MNHEY and CDR2 SMNVEV (reference sequence). CDR3 size: 15 residues. The germline V and J ends were trimmed by 4 bases and 0 bases, with 13 bases remaining between them. CDR3: CASSSPTEGSYEQYF. CDR3 coding DNA: TGTGCCAGCAGTTCACCGACGGAAGGCTCCTACGAGCAGTACTTC.

The CDR3 sequence is CSAGGQGARNEQYF. In DNA, the CDR3 is TGCAGTGCTGGGGGACAGGGGGCGCGGAATGAGCAGTACTTC. V gene TRBV20-1 combines with J gene TRBJ2-7; 12 nucleotides align to TRBD1. Germline V gene data show CDR1 as DFQATT and CDR2 as SNEGSKA (reference sequence). The ends lost 5 bases at V and 7 bases at J; junction bases unmatched: 9. CDR3 length equals 14 residues.

This chain joins TRBV7-2 and TRBJ2-3, with 14 positions matching TRBD2. The V gene end was trimmed by 5 bases and the J gene end by 0 bases; junction bases not matched to a gene: 10. The CDR3 extends over 19 amino acids. Germline CDR1 is SGHTA and CDR2 is FQGNSA. CDR3 protein: CASSRTSGRTQTSTDTQYF. The CDR3 bases are TGTGCCAGCAGCAGGACTAGCGGGAGGACACAAACTAGCACAGATACGCAGTATTTT.

This clonotype was counted a few times. The chain links TRBV24-1 to TRBJ2-3; no clear D. Germline V lookup: CDR1 KGHDR, CDR2 SFDVKD. The CDR3 spans 16 residues. V was shortened by 0 bases and J by 1 base, with 10 bases between the two germline ends. The CDR3 is CATSDLVSSGTDTQYF. In DNA form, the CDR3 reads TGTGCCACCAGTGATTTGGTATCCTCCGGCACAGATACGCAGTATTTT.

The rearrangement uses TRBV28 and TRBJ2-5; tentative D call: TRBD2 (5 bases). Trimming cost V 3 bases and J 4 bases, with 9 bases left between them. Germline V lookup: CDR1 MDHEN, CDR2 SYDVKM. The CDR3 is 13 residues long. The CDR3 here is CASSLRVTETQYF. The CDR3 coding sequence is TGTGCCAGCAGTTTGAGGGTCACAGAGACCCAGTACTTC.

This chain connects TRBV30 to TRBJ2-1, with D possibly being TRBD1 or TRBD2 (6 bases each). Between the trimmed V and J ends, which lost 4 bases and 2 bases, there was a span of 15 bases. The CDR3 has 15 amino acids. Germline V gives CDR1 GTSNPN, CDR2 SVGIG (reference sequence). This CDR3 reads CAWIRSGGAYNEQFF. The DNA for the CDR3 is TGTGCCTGGATTAGATCCGGGGGCGCCTACAATGAGCAGTTCTTC.

The CDR3 bases are TGTGCCAGCAGTTTAGCTCCCCAACGCCCAGATACGCAGTATTTT. Its protein product is CASSLAPQRPDTQYF. The V gene is TRBV12-3 or TRBV12-4, the J gene TRBJ2-3; D gene unclear. V was clipped by 0 bases and J by 4 bases, with 11 bases between them. This CDR3 contains 15 residues.

V gene TRBV19 combines with J gene TRBJ1-2; D may be TRBD1 (6 bases). The ends were cut back, 3 bases at V and 8 bases at J, with 13 bases in the middle. The CDR3 has 13 amino acids. Per the germline V gene, CDR1 is LNHDA and CDR2 is SQIVND (reference sequence). The CDR3 coding sequence is TGTGCCAGTAGTATCCCGCCAGGGGAGGGCTACACCTTC. Translating gives CASSIPPGEGYTF.

In its sample, this clonotype was seen a few times. This chain uses TRBV25-1 with TRBJ2-5; TRBD2 agrees at 7 bases. Trimming at V came to 1 base and at J to 9 bases, leaving 14 bases not matched to a gene. There are 16 residues in the CDR3. Germline values: CDR1 MGHDK, CDR2 SYGVNS. The CDR3 spells CASSELAGAPGGAQYF. DNA for the CDR3: TGTGCCAGCAGTGAATTGGCGGGAGCCCCCGGAGGAGCCCAGTACTTC.

This CDR3 is CASSLGPVAGDKTQYF. The CDR3 DNA is TGTGCCAGCAGCTTAGGGCCAGTAGCGGGGGATAAGACCCAGTACTTC. This chain links TRBV7-6 with TRBJ2-5; 9 bases line up with TRBD2. The CDR3 spans 16 residues. J lost 6 bases, V lost 1 base, and 9 bases had no gene match. In germline, CDR1 is SGHVS, CDR2 FNYEAQ.

This clonotype was seen repeatedly, ten times or more. CDR3 DNA: TGTGCCAGCAGTTTCCCGACTAGTCGCAACACAGATACGCAGTATTTT. Amino acids: CASSFPTSRNTDTQYF. The chain recombines TRBV28 with TRBJ2-3, with D tentatively TRBD2 (6 bases). The CDR3 sequence is 16 residues long. CDR1 and CDR2 from the germline V gene are MDHEN and SYDVKM. V gave up 3 bases and J gave up 2 bases, with 15 bases separating them.

This clonotype has a handful of counts. The chain combines TRBV10-3 with TRBJ1-1; D unclear. Between the trimmed V and J ends, which lost 8 bases and 2 bases, there was a span of 15 bases. Germline values: CDR1 ENHRY, CDR2 SYGVKD. This CDR3 comprises 14 residues. CDR3 nucleotide sequence: TGTGCCATCCAGCCAGTCAAGGATAACACTGAAGCTTTCTTT. Translating it yields CAIQPVKDNTEAFF.

This clonotype was seen a few times. The CDR3 DNA sequence: TGTGCCAGCAGCTTGGTGCTGGGCTATGAGCAGTTCTTC. Encoded protein: CASSLVLGYEQFF. The chain employs TRBV5-8 and TRBJ2-1; D ambiguous. Germline lookup yields CDR1 SGHTS and CDR2 YDEGEE. Trimming cost V 0 bases and J 8 bases, with 9 bases left between them. CDR3 length equals 13 residues.

The chain has TRBV28 and TRBJ2-1; TRBD2 matches 10 bases. The CDR3 runs to 15 residues. CDR1 is MDHEN, CDR2 SYDVKM, per germline. J lost 4 bases, V lost 7 bases, and 7 bases had no gene match. The CDR3 DNA is TGTGCCAGCACTCAAGCGGGGGGGGTATACAATGAGCAGTTCTTC. The encoded protein is CASTQAGGVYNEQFF. The variable domain in full, completed from reference TRBV28 and TRBJ2-1, reads DVKVTQSSRYLVKRTGEKVFLECVQDMDHENMFWYRQDPGLGLRLIYFSYDVKMKEKGDIPEGYSVSREKKERFSLILESASTNQTSMYLCASTQAGGVYNEQFFGPGTRLTVL.